Below are 17 T cell receptor beta chains sequenced from a single sample in a study of vaccination and CD4 T cells after COVID-19. The Oncomine TCR Beta short-read assay generated sequence data from the DNA of cultured CD4+ T cells. TCRdb re-derived calls from the PCR reads in MiXCR, one entry per CDR3 protein. Of 6,700 or so distinct CDR3 sequences listed, less than 55% are singletons. The treatment was: roughly ten-day PBMC culture with coronavirus spike peptide pools or control peptides (ViraFEST assay). These CD4+ T cells came from an unexposed donor, sampled before the COVID-19 pandemic (2011-2018). Their recognized antigens are unknown. Sequenced: CD4+ T cells from blood, cultured in vitro. The receptors here all came from a human donor in good health.

Comments on this clonotype: At one end the junction does not follow the germline gene, possibly because of a read error. The chain joins TRBV6-1 to TRBJ1-6; D is undetermined. Germline CDR1 MNHNS, CDR2 SASEGT. The CDR3 has 13 amino acids. DNA of the CDR3: TGTGCCAGCAGGGAAGAGTCCAATTCACCCCTCCACTTT. Amino acids: CASREESNSPLHF.

This clonotype appeared a few times. The CDR3, as DNA: TGTGCCAGCAGCACTACTAGCGGGAATTTCTACGAGCAGTACTTC. Its translation is CASSTTSGNFYEQYF. This chain uses TRBV7-2 with TRBJ2-7; 10 positions match TRBD2. CDR1 is SGHTA, CDR2 FQGNSA, per germline. J was trimmed by 3 bases and V by 5 bases; bases with no gene match: 7. CDR3 size: 15 residues.

CDR3 amino acids: CASSLKGQGASPLHF. CDR3 in DNA: TGTGCCAGCAGCTTAAAAGGGCAGGGCGCCTCTCCCCTCCACTTT. The chain links TRBV7-2 to TRBJ1-6, with D maybe TRBD1 (5 bases). This CDR3 has 15 residues. V lost 2 bases to trimming and J lost 13 bases, with 18 bases between them. Germline V gene lookup returns CDR1 SGHTA and CDR2 FQGNSA.

The table lists this clonotype with a few counts. The chain combines TRBV20-1 with TRBJ2-2, with TRBD2 identical over 9 bases. CDR3 size: 17 residues. J gave up 2 bases and V 3 bases, and 10 bases lay outside the gene matches. CDR1 and CDR2 (germline): DFQATT, SNEGSKA (reference sequence). CDR3 amino acids: CSARSRPAGGNTGELFF. As DNA, the CDR3 is TGCAGTGCTAGGTCGAGGCCAGCGGGAGGAAACACCGGGGAGCTGTTTTTT.

This clonotype was seen more than once but under ten times. The genes are TRBV6-4 and TRBJ2-2; D is unresolved. Looked up from germline, CDR1 is MRHNA and CDR2 is SNTAGT. The germline V and J ends were trimmed by 2 bases and 6 bases, with 10 bases remaining between them. This CDR3 has 14 residues. CDR3 in amino acids: CASSDGQSAGELFF. The CDR3 coding sequence is TGTGCCAGCAGTGACGGGCAATCAGCCGGGGAGCTGTTTTTT.

This clonotype was seen a few times. The chain combines TRBV20-1 with TRBJ1-6, with D hard to call. The germline CDR1 and CDR2 sequences are DFQATT and SNEGSKA (reference sequence). Trimming stripped 2 bases from V and 0 bases from J, with 14 bases between. The CDR3 spans 17 residues. CDR3 nucleotide sequence: TGCAGTGCTAGACCGGGAATACGGAGCTCCTATAATTCACCCCTCCACTTT. It encodes CSARPGIRSSYNSPLHF.

This clonotype was seen more than once but under ten times. This sequence joins TRBV19 and TRBJ2-1; 13 bases are shared with TRBD2. V shed 6 bases and J 10 bases; nucleotides not matched to a gene: 0. Germline CDR1 LNHDA, CDR2 SQIVND (reference sequence). CDR3 length: 12 residues. In nucleotides, the CDR3 is TGTGCCAGTAGGACTAGCGGGGGGGAGCAGTTCTTC. Amino acids: CASRTSGGEQFF.

This clonotype occurred a few times. The chain carries TRBV2 and TRBJ1-5; no reliable D call. Germline V gene sequence: CDR1 SNHLY, CDR2 FYNNEI. This CDR3 comprises 14 residues. Trimming shortened V by 0 bases and J by 4 bases, and 7 bases separated the two germline ends. CDR3 sequence: CASSEATENQPQHF. CDR3 DNA: TGTGCCAGCAGTGAAGCGACGGAGAATCAGCCCCAGCATTTT.

The V and J genes are TRBV28 and TRBJ1-1; TRBD1 might be the D (5 bases). The germline CDR1 and CDR2 sequences are MDHEN and SYDVKM. V lost 6 bases, J lost 0 bases, and 14 bases lay in between. This CDR3 is built from 15 residues. CDR3 residues: CASRPTDPMNTEAFF. As DNA, the CDR3 is TGTGCCAGCAGGCCGACAGACCCTATGAACACTGAAGCTTTCTTT.

This clonotype was detected a few times. The chain uses TRBV7-2 and TRBJ2-5, with 9 bases fitting TRBD1. The V gene's germline CDR1 is SGHTA and CDR2 FQGNSA. V trimming: 0 bases; J trimming: 6 bases; junction bases outside the gene matches: 8. This CDR3 region has 16 residues. CDR3 sequence reads: CASSLAGQGMRQTQYF. For the CDR3, the DNA is TGTGCCAGCAGCTTAGCCGGACAGGGGATGCGTCAGACCCAGTACTTC. The whole variable domain, filled in from reference TRBV7-2 and TRBJ2-5, reads GAGVSQSPSNKVTEKGKDVELRCDPISGHTALYWYRQSLGQGLEFLIYFQGNSAPDKSGLPSDRFSAERTGGSVSTLTIQRTQQEDSAVYLCASSLAGQGMRQTQYFGPGTRLLVL.

V is TRBV7-9 and J is TRBJ1-6; D is perhaps TRBD1 (6 bases). This CDR3 is 14 amino acids long. V was pared by 3 bases and J by 10 bases, with 13 bases between. Germline V gene sequence: CDR1 SEHNR, CDR2 FQNEAQ (reference sequence). The CDR3 DNA reads TGTGCCAGCAGCTTCGGACAGTATGGCTCACCCCTCCACTTT. Its translation: CASSFGQYGSPLHF.

The gene calls are TRBV5-4 and TRBJ2-5, with 11 bases identical to TRBD1. The CDR3 is 15 residues long. Germline V gene data show CDR1 as SGHNT and CDR2 as YYREEE (reference sequence). Losses at the gene ends were 2 bases for V and 4 bases for J; bases not matched to a gene: 4. Here the CDR3 DNA reads TGTGCCAGCAGCTTCGTGGACAGGGGGCGAGAGACCCAGTACTTC. As protein: CASSFVDRGRETQYF.

This chain joins TRBV18 and TRBJ2-2; 7 bases align to TRBD2. The CDR3 extends over 15 amino acids. Germline V lookup: CDR1 KGHSH, CDR2 LQKENI. V was clipped by 2 bases and J by 4 bases; unmatched bases: 4. This CDR3 reads CASSPSAGATGELFF. The CDR3 nucleotides read TGTGCCAGCTCACCATCGGCGGGAGCCACCGGGGAGCTGTTTTTT.

V is TRBV20-1 and J is TRBJ2-3; unclear D gene. The V end was cut by 4 bases, the J end by 1 base, with 12 bases between. Germline V lookup: CDR1 DFQATT, CDR2 SNEGSKA (reference sequence). The CDR3 consists of 14 residues. This CDR3 is CSAIPGEGTDTQYF. CDR3 DNA sequence: TGCAGTGCTATCCCAGGAGAGGGCACAGATACGCAGTATTTT.

This chain uses TRBV6-1 with TRBJ1-2; 9 nucleotides line up with TRBD1. Germline values: CDR1 MNHNS, CDR2 SASEGT. The ends lost 5 bases at V and 2 bases at J; junction bases unmatched: 12. CDR3 length: 17 residues. The CDR3 coding sequence is TGTGCCAGCAGTCCACCGGGACAGGGCCTTATAAACTATGGCTACACCTTC. The encoded protein is CASSPPGQGLINYGYTF.

This chain connects TRBV7-9 to TRBJ2-5; D is unresolved. Germline V gene data show CDR1 as SEHNR and CDR2 as FQNEAQ (reference sequence). V lost 2 bases and J lost 1, with 11 bases in between. The length of the CDR3 is 15 residues. This chain's CDR3 is CASSLPRVAQETQYF. CDR3 nucleotide sequence: TGTGCCAGCAGCTTACCCCGGGTGGCCCAAGAGACCCAGTACTTC.

V is TRBV7-9 and J is TRBJ2-5, with unresolved D. Deletions cut 1 base from V and 6 bases from J, with 9 bases between. Looked up from germline, CDR1 is SEHNR and CDR2 is FQNEAQ (reference sequence). This CDR3 has 13 residues. CDR3 nucleotides: TGTGCCAGCAGCTTAGATACGGCGAAGACCCAGTACTTC. This codes for CASSLDTAKTQYF.